These 16 T cell receptor beta chains came from one sample sequenced in a study of T cell responses to AZD1222 COVID-19 vaccine. Generated by immunoSEQ multiplex PCR, the TCRdb table keeps only in-frame clones and is missing some. The data show over 150,000 clones, about 88% seen once. The input for sequencing was peripheral blood, taken on day 0 of AZD1222 vaccination. The source of these receptors is an adult in good health.

The chain couples TRBV9 to TRBJ2-2; no clear D. This CDR3 is built from 16 residues. V was clipped by 0 bases and J by 0 bases, with 9 bases between them. Germline loops: CDR1 SGDLS, CDR2 YYNGEE. CDR3 region: CASSVGPVTNTGELFF. The CDR3 bases are TGTGCCAGCAGCGTAGGCCCTGTTACGAACACCGGGGAGCTGTTTTTT.

V and J are TRBV7-2 and TRBJ2-2; 9 bases map to TRBD1. Germline V CDR1 and CDR2: SGHTA, FQGNSA. This CDR3 comprises 16 residues. J was trimmed by 6 bases and V by 1 base; bases with no gene match: 6. The chain's CDR3 is CASSLERTGVSGELFF. CDR3 in DNA: TGTGCCAGCAGCTTAGAACGGACAGGGGTTTCCGGGGAGCTGTTTTTT.

This clone was seen once. V is TRBV28 and J is TRBJ1-2; D may be TRBD1 (6 bases). Trimming removed 3 bases at V and 8 bases at J, with 16 bases between. This CDR3 has 14 residues. Germline assignment: CDR1 MDHEN and CDR2 SYDVKM. CDR3 in DNA: TGTGCCAGCAGTTTGGATATACAGGGTACGGGCTACACCTTC. It translates to CASSLDIQGTGYTF.

This clone is a singleton in its sample. This sample also contains other DNA sequences that code for the same CDR3. This chain links TRBV12-3 or TRBV12-4 with TRBJ2-7; no clear D gene. V lost 3 bases and J 4 bases, leaving 4 bases between the germline ends. There are 11 residues in the CDR3. CDR3 loop: CASSLGYEQYF. CDR3 coding DNA: TGTGCCAGCAGTTTGGGGTACGAGCAGTACTTC.

This clone was seen more than once but under ten times. This chain uses TRBV5-1 with TRBJ2-7, with TRBD1 matching over 9 bases. The CDR3 sequence is 14 residues long. The V gene's germline CDR1 is SGHRS and CDR2 YFSETQ. J gave up 4 bases and V 4 bases, and 6 bases lay outside the gene matches. CDR3 in DNA: TGCGCCAGCAGCATCGGGACAGGGCAGTACGAGCAGTACTTC. This codes for CASSIGTGQYEQYF. The variable domain in full, completed from reference TRBV5-1 and TRBJ2-7, reads KAGVTQTPRYLIKTRGQQVTLSCSPISGHRSVSWYQQTPGQGLQFLFEYFSETQRNKGNFPGRFSGRQFSNSRSEMNVSTLELGDSALYLCASSIGTGQYEQYFGPGTRLTVT.

The rearrangement links TRBV12-3 or TRBV12-4 to TRBJ2-2, with a tentative D call TRBD2 (5 bases). The CDR3 totals 12 residues. Trimming took off 3 bases at V and 8 bases at J, with 7 bases between the two ends. The CDR3 DNA reads as TGTGCCAGCAGTTTGGGCGGGGGGGAGCTGTTTTTT. Translated, it gives CASSLGGGELFF.

The chain recombines TRBV6-5 with TRBJ2-2; no clear D gene. V dropped 2 bases and J dropped 4 bases, with 2 bases sitting between them. Per germline, CDR1 MNHEY and CDR2 SVGAGI. The CDR3 is 12 residues long. CDR3 residues: CASSYLTGELFF. The CDR3 DNA reads TGTGCCAGCAGTTACCTCACCGGGGAGCTGTTTTTT.

In this sample, this clone turned up a few times. The chain joins TRBV5-1 to TRBJ1-1; D is unclear. CDR1 is SGHRS and CDR2 is YFSETQ in the germline V gene. The CDR3 runs to 15 residues. V was cut by 0 bases and J by 2 bases, with 11 bases left in between. The CDR3 sequence: CASSLEAEVNTEAFF. DNA for the CDR3: TGCGCCAGCAGCTTGGAGGCAGAAGTAAACACTGAAGCTTTCTTT. The variable domain in full, completed from reference TRBV5-1 and TRBJ1-1, reads KAGVTQTPRYLIKTRGQQVTLSCSPISGHRSVSWYQQTPGQGLQFLFEYFSETQRNKGNFPGRFSGRQFSNSRSEMNVSTLELGDSALYLCASSLEAEVNTEAFFGQGTRLTVV.

The chain carries TRBV4-3 and TRBJ1-6; 7 bases map to TRBD1. This CDR3 is built from 12 residues. Germline-derived CDR1 and CDR2 are LGHNA and YSLEER. V was pared by 1 base and J by 13 bases, with 1 base of the junction left unmatched. The CDR3 reads CASSQGTGPLHF. The CDR3 DNA reads TGCGCCAGCAGCCAAGGGACAGGCCCCCTCCACTTT.

The gene calls are TRBV5-1 and TRBJ1-5, with D tentatively TRBD1 (5 bases). The CDR3 has 15 amino acids. V lost 4 bases and J 4 bases, leaving 15 bases between the germline ends. Germline V gene lookup returns CDR1 SGHRS and CDR2 YFSETQ. Written as DNA, the CDR3 is TGCGCCAGCAGCCGGGACTACGGTTGGAATCAGCCCCAGCATTTT. As protein: CASSRDYGWNQPQHF.

The chain employs TRBV3-1 (or the pseudogene TRBV3-2) and TRBJ1-1, with a possible D match to TRBD1 (6 bases). The CDR3 covers 12 residues. Germline V lookup: CDR1 LGHDT, CDR2 YNNKEL (reference sequence). Trimming left V 0 bases short and J 11 bases short, with 10 bases between. CDR3 nucleotide sequence: TGTGCCAGCAGCCAAGAGGGGGCTGGGGCTTTCTTT. Translating gives CASSQEGAGAFF.

The chain is built from TRBV4-1 and TRBJ2-1; D is perhaps TRBD2 (6 bases). Trimming removed 0 bases at V and 1 base at J, with 19 bases between. The CDR3 has 19 amino acids. The V gene's germline CDR1 is MGHRA and CDR2 YSYEKL. CDR3 DNA sequence: TGCGCCAGCAGCCAAGATTTCGGGCGGGGCGCCCAATCCTACAATGAGCAGTTCTTC. Amino acids: CASSQDFGRGAQSYNEQFF.

The chain uses TRBV6-5 and TRBJ1-1, with D possibly TRBD1 on 5 matching bases. CDR1 and CDR2 (germline): MNHEY, SVGAGI. CDR3 length equals 15 residues. The V end was cut by 2 bases, the J end by 5 bases, with 15 bases between. CDR3: CASSYAQDTATEAFF. The CDR3 nucleotides are TGTGCCAGCAGTTACGCCCAGGACACTGCGACTGAAGCTTTCTTT.

The chain carries TRBV7-2 and TRBJ2-1; the D call may be TRBD1 or TRBD2 (6 bases each). The CDR3 runs to 15 residues. Germline V gene lookup returns CDR1 SGHTA and CDR2 FQGNSA. V was cut by 1 base and J by 7 bases, with 14 bases left in between. CDR3 amino acids: CASSLVGGRGNEQFF. The CDR3 nucleotides are TGTGCCAGCAGCTTAGTTGGGGGCCGGGGGAATGAGCAGTTCTTC. Together with reference TRBV7-2 and TRBJ2-1, the CDR3 gives the full variable domain: GAGVSQSPSNKVTEKGKDVELRCDPISGHTALYWYRQSLGQGLEFLIYFQGNSAPDKSGLPSDRFSAERTGGSVSTLTIQRTQQEDSAVYLCASSLVGGRGNEQFFGPGTRLTVL.

As for this clone: This sample also contains other DNA sequences that code for the same CDR3. The CDR3 DNA is TGCGCCAGCAGCCAAGACCCCGGAGGCAATCAGCCCCAGCATTTT. Its translation: CASSQDPGGNQPQHF. The V and J genes are TRBV4-3 and TRBJ1-5; D unresolved. CDR3 length: 15 residues. Germline V gives CDR1 LGHNA, CDR2 YSLEER. Trimming shortened V by 0 bases and J by 2 bases, and 8 bases separated the two germline ends.

This clone came up once. The chain recombines TRBV3-1 (or the pseudogene TRBV3-2) with TRBJ1-2; D is possibly TRBD1 (5 bases). The V and J ends lost 2 bases and 7 bases respectively, with 17 bases between them. In germline, CDR1 is LGHDT, CDR2 YNNKEL (reference sequence). The CDR3 contains 15 residues. As DNA, the CDR3 is TGTGCCAGCAGCCAAAATGCCCCGACGGGGGGTGGCTACACCTTC. Translation gives CASSQNAPTGGGYTF.